These T cell receptor beta chains were read from a single sample in a study of T cells after yellow fever vaccination. Via MiXCR, TCRdb re-called the 5' RACE reads, giving one row per CDR3 protein. This sample has 500,000 to 650,000 distinct CDR3 sequences, with roughly a sixth found just once. The starting material was PBMCs, obtained 5 days after the first yellow fever vaccination. The receptors here all came from a man younger than 30 who received the YFV17D yellow fever vaccine. CDR3s include the opening cysteine and the closing phenylalanine or tryptophan. Fields, in order: V gene, clone size, J gene, D gene, CDR3 length, CDR3 protein, CDR3 DNA. A D gene is named only where the DNA matches it firmly. Not all rows give a size; the values are once, few, many and, for expanded clones, a class.

v_gene: TRBV5-1
abundance: many
j_gene: TRBJ2-1
d_gene: TRBD2
len: 16
CDR3aa: CACGLAGPSSYNEQFF
CDR3nt: TGCGCCTGCGGACTAGCGGGTCCCAGCTCCTACAATGAGCAGTTCTTC

v_gene: TRBV20-1
abundance: NA
j_gene: TRBJ1-3
d_gene: NA
len: 14
CDR3aa: CSARDFNSGNTIYF
CDR3nt: TGCAGTGCCCGGGACTTCAACTCTGGAAACACCATATATTTT

v_gene: TRBV4-1
abundance: many
j_gene: TRBJ2-2
d_gene: TRBD1
len: 19
CDR3aa: CASSQANSAGGPNTGELFF
CDR3nt: TGCGCCAGCAGCCAAGCAAATTCCGCAGGGGGTCCGAACACCGGGGAGCTGTTTTTT

v_gene: TRBV9
abundance: NA
j_gene: TRBJ2-3
d_gene: NA
len: 18
CDR3aa: CASSVAIVDYPSTDTQYF
CDR3nt: TGTGCCAGCAGCGTAGCGATTGTTGACTATCCTAGCACAGATACGCAGTATTTT

v_gene: TRBV5-6
abundance: NA
j_gene: TRBJ2-1
d_gene: TRBD2
len: 18
CDR3aa: CASSSLAGRSSSYNEQFF
CDR3nt: TGTGCCAGCAGCTCGCTAGCGGGGAGAAGCAGCTCCTACAATGAGCAGTTCTTC

v_gene: TRBV6-1
abundance: few
j_gene: TRBJ2-5
d_gene: TRBD1
len: 14
CDR3aa: CASGPGQVKETQYF
CDR3nt: TGTGCCAGCGGCCCGGGACAGGTAAAAGAGACCCAGTACTTC

v_gene: TRBV10-2
abundance: few
j_gene: TRBJ1-5
d_gene: NA
len: 14
CDR3aa: CASSEGGANQPQHF
CDR3nt: TGCGCCAGCAGTGAGGGGGGAGCAAATCAGCCCCAGCATTTT

v_gene: TRBV28
abundance: few
j_gene: TRBJ1-6
d_gene: NA
len: 13
CDR3aa: CASSSTGQSPLHF
CDR3nt: TGTGCCAGCAGTTCCACAGGGCAGTCACCCCTCCACTTT

v_gene: TRBV18
abundance: NA
j_gene: TRBJ1-2
d_gene: TRBD1
len: 13
CDR3aa: CASYRGRGYGYTF
CDR3nt: TGTGCCAGTTACAGGGGGCGAGGCTATGGCTACACCTTC

v_gene: TRBV18
abundance: NA
j_gene: TRBJ1-5
d_gene: NA
len: 17
CDR3aa: CASSLTRQAYSNQPQHF
CDR3nt: TGTGCCAGCTCACTAACAAGACAGGCTTATAGCAATCAGCCCCAGCATTTT

v_gene: TRBV3-1
abundance: few
j_gene: TRBJ2-3
d_gene: NA
len: 14
CDR3aa: CASSQGAAGDTQYF
CDR3nt: TGTGCCAGCAGCCAAGGAGCAGCAGGGGATACGCAGTATTTT

v_gene: TRBV5-1
abundance: NA
j_gene: TRBJ1-5
d_gene: NA
len: 15
CDR3aa: CASSLAGRSNQPQHF
CDR3nt: TGCGCCAGCAGCTTGGCCGGGAGGAGCAATCAGCCCCAGCATTTT

v_gene: TRBV6-5
abundance: NA
j_gene: TRBJ1-2
d_gene: TRBD1
len: 15
CDR3aa: CASSYETGGFYGYTF
CDR3nt: TGTGCCAGCAGTTACGAGACAGGGGGGTTCTATGGCTACACCTTC

v_gene: TRBV12-3/TRBV12-4
abundance: few
j_gene: TRBJ2-1
d_gene: NA
len: 13
CDR3aa: CASSFYRVVEQFF
CDR3nt: TGTGCCAGCAGTTTCTACAGGGTTGTTGAGCAGTTCTTC

v_gene: TRBV5-1
abundance: few
j_gene: TRBJ2-5
d_gene: NA
len: 15
CDR3aa: CASSLGPQTQETQYF
CDR3nt: TGCGCCAGCAGCTTGGGGCCGCAGACTCAAGAGACCCAGTACTTC

v_gene: TRBV18
abundance: few
j_gene: TRBJ2-7
d_gene: NA
len: 13
CDR3aa: CASSPEVRYEQYF
CDR3nt: TGTGCCAGCTCACCAGAGGTGAGGTACGAGCAGTACTTC

v_gene: TRBV12-3/TRBV12-4
abundance: NA
j_gene: TRBJ1-4
d_gene: NA
len: 15
CDR3aa: CASSLDGGGLEKLFF
CDR3nt: TGTGCCAGCAGTCTGGACGGGGGGGGCCTTGAAAAACTGTTTTTT

v_gene: TRBV3-1
abundance: NA
j_gene: TRBJ2-3
d_gene: NA
len: 17
CDR3aa: CASSQGPDRAGKDTQYF
CDR3nt: TGTGCCAGCAGCCAAGGTCCCGACAGGGCGGGGAAAGATACGCAGTATTTT

v_gene: TRBV6-5
abundance: NA
j_gene: TRBJ1-5
d_gene: NA
len: 15
CDR3aa: CASSSPGTQIQPQHF
CDR3nt: TGTGCCAGCAGTTCCCCCGGGACCCAGATTCAGCCCCAGCATTTT

v_gene: TRBV5-1
abundance: NA
j_gene: TRBJ2-1
d_gene: TRBD1
len: 16
CDR3aa: CASSLEPGQGNNEQFF
CDR3nt: TGCGCCAGCAGCTTGGAACCGGGACAGGGGAACAATGAGCAGTTCTTC

v_gene: TRBV5-1
abundance: few
j_gene: TRBJ1-6
d_gene: NA
len: 14
CDR3aa: CASSLGGHNSPLHF
CDR3nt: TGCGCCAGCAGCTTGGGGGGGCACAATTCACCCCTCCACTTT

v_gene: TRBV10-1
abundance: few
j_gene: TRBJ2-3
d_gene: NA
len: 17
CDR3aa: CASSESRAATPPDTQYF
CDR3nt: TGCGCCAGCAGTGAGTCGAGGGCCGCAACACCACCAGATACGCAGTATTTT

v_gene: TRBV3-1
abundance: NA
j_gene: TRBJ2-5
d_gene: TRBD1
len: 16
CDR3aa: CASSQEGGQGRKTQYF
CDR3nt: TGTGCCAGCAGCCAAGAAGGAGGACAGGGGAGGAAGACCCAGTACTTC

v_gene: TRBV7-2
abundance: few
j_gene: TRBJ1-5
d_gene: TRBD1
len: 15
CDR3aa: CASSVLGQGNQPQHF
CDR3nt: TGTGCCAGCAGCGTCTTAGGACAGGGCAATCAGCCCCAGCATTTT

v_gene: TRBV6-1
abundance: few
j_gene: TRBJ1-1
d_gene: NA
len: 15
CDR3aa: CASSPTRQWNTEAFF
CDR3nt: TGTGCCAGCAGCCCTACGAGACAGTGGAACACTGAAGCTTTCTTT

v_gene: TRBV11-2
abundance: NA
j_gene: TRBJ2-3
d_gene: TRBD2
len: 16
CDR3aa: CASSLGRGGGTDTQYF
CDR3nt: TGTGCCAGCAGCTTAGGTCGGGGGGGCGGCACAGATACGCAGTATTTT

v_gene: TRBV4-1
abundance: many
j_gene: TRBJ1-1
d_gene: TRBD1
len: 14
CDR3aa: CASRPTGMNTEAFF
CDR3nt: TGCGCCAGCAGACCGACAGGGATGAACACTGAAGCTTTCTTT

v_gene: TRBV6-1
abundance: few
j_gene: TRBJ2-5
d_gene: TRBD1
len: 15
CDR3aa: CASSAYTGGQETQYF
CDR3nt: TGTGCCAGCAGTGCTTACACAGGGGGCCAAGAGACCCAGTACTTC

v_gene: TRBV7-9
abundance: NA
j_gene: TRBJ2-1
d_gene: NA
len: 11
CDR3aa: CASSLTLWQFF
CDR3nt: TGTGCCAGCAGCTTGACCCTTTGGCAGTTCTTC

v_gene: TRBV5-1
abundance: NA
j_gene: TRBJ2-1
d_gene: NA
len: 14
CDR3aa: CASRAESSYNEQFF
CDR3nt: TGCGCCTCTAGGGCGGAGAGCTCCTACAATGAGCAGTTCTTC